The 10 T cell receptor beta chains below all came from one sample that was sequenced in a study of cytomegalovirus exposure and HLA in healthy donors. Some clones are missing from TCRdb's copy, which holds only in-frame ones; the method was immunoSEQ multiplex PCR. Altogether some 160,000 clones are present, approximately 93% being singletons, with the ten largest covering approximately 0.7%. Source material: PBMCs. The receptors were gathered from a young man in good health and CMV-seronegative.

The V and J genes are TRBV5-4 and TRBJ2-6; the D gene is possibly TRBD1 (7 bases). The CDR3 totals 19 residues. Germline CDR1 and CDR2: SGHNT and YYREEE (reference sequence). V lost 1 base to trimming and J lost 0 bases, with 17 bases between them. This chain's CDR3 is CASSLFPGGPNSGANVLTF. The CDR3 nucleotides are TGTGCCAGCAGCTTGTTTCCAGGGGGGCCTAACTCTGGGGCCAACGTCCTGACTTTC. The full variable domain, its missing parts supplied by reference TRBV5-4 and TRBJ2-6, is ETGVTQSPTHLIKTRGQQVTLRCSSQSGHNTVSWYQQALGQGPQFIFQYYREEENGRGNFPPRFSGLQFPNYSSELNVNALELDDSALYLCASSLFPGGPNSGANVLTFGAGSRLTVL.

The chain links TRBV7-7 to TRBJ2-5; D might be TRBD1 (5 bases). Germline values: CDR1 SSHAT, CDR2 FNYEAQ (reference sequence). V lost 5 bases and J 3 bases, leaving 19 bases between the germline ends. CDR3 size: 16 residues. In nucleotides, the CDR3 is TGTGCCAGCAGCCCCCGGGTTGTGGGCAGGGAAGAGACCCAGTACTTC. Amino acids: CASSPRVVGREETQYF.

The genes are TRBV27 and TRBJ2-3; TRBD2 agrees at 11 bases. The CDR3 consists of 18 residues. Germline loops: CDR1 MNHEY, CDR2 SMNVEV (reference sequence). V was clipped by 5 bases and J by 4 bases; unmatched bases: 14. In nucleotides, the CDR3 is TGTGCCAGCAGTACCGCCCCCCTACTAGCGGGGGTACCAGATACGCAGTATTTT. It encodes CASSTAPLLAGVPDTQYF.

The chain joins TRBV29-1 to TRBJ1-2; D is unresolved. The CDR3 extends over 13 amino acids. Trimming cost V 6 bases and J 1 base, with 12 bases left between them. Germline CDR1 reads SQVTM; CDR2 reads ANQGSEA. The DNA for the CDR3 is TGCAGCGTCGAATCCAGGTTTAACTATGGCTACACCTTC. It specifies CSVESRFNYGYTF. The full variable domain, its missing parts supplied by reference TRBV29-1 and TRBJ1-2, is SAVISQKPSRDICQRGTSLTIQCQVDSQVTMMFWYRQQPGQSLTLIATANQGSEATYESGFVIDKFPISRPNLTFSTLTVSNMSPEDSSIYLCSVESRFNYGYTFGSGTRLTVV.

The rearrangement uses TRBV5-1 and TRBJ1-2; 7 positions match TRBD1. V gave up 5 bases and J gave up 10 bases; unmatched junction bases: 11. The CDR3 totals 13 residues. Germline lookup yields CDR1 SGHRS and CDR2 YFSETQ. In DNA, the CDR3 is TGCGCCAGCAGGCCAGGGACAGTCCCGTTCTACACCTTC. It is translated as CASRPGTVPFYTF.

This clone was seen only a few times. CDR3 loop: CAATGIGTDTQYF. Here the CDR3 DNA reads TGTGCCGCAACGGGAATAGGCACAGATACGCAGTATTTT. The rearrangement uses TRBV7-9 and TRBJ2-3; a possible D gene is TRBD2 (5 bases). V was clipped by 11 bases and J by 1 base, with 13 bases between them. The CDR3 sequence is 13 residues long. CDR1 and CDR2 from the germline V gene are SEHNR and FQNEAQ (reference sequence).

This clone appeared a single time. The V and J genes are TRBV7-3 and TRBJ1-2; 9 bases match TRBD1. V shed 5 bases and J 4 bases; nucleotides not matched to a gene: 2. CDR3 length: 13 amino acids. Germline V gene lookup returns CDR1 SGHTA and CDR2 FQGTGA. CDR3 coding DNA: TGTGCCAGCAGCGGGACAGGGAGCTATGGCTACACCTTC. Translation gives CASSGTGSYGYTF. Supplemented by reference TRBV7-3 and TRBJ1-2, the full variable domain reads GAGVSQTPSNKVTEKGKYVELRCDPISGHTALYWYRQSLGQGPEFLIYFQGTGAADDSGLPNDRFFAVRPEGSVSTLKIQRTERGDSAVYLCASSGTGSYGYTFGSGTRLTVV.

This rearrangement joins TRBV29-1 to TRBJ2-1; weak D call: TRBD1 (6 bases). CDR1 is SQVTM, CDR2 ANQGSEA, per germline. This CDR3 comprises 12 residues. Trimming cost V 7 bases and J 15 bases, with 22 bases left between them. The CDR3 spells CSAGAATGRLFF. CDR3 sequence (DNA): TGCAGCGCTGGAGCAGCGACAGGACGGTTGTTCTTC.

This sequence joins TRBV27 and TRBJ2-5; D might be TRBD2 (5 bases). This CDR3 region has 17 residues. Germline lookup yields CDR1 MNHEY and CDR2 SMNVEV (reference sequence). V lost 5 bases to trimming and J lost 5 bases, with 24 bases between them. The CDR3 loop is CASSVYGIGPRRETQYF. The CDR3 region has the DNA TGTGCCAGCAGTGTATACGGGATTGGACCCAGGAGGGAGACCCAGTACTTC.

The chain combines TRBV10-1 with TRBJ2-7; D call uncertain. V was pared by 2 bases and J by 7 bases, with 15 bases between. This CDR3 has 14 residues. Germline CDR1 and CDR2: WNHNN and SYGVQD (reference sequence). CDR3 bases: TGCGCCAGCAGTGAGCGCAGCGTAAGTGGTGAGCAGTACTTC. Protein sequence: CASSERSVSGEQYF.